This T cell receptor beta chain was observed in a study of T cells expressing NK-cell markers. Germline values: CDR1 SGHTA, CDR2 FQGNSA. CDR3 size: 15 residues. TCRdb re-called the 5' RACE reads and catalogs CDR3 proteins one per entry, DNA excluded. Its table records 440,000 or so distinct CDR3 sequences. The receptor's source is a woman between 18 and 75 years old in good health. V and J are TRBV7-2 and TRBJ1-3; the D call from TCRdb, TRBD1, cannot be confirmed without DNA. Sequencing was performed on blood T cells: a sorted CD56 or NKG2C T cell subset, CD4+ or CD8+ T cells, or bulk PBMC T cells (not recorded which). CDR3 residues: CASSLGGGNGNTIYF.